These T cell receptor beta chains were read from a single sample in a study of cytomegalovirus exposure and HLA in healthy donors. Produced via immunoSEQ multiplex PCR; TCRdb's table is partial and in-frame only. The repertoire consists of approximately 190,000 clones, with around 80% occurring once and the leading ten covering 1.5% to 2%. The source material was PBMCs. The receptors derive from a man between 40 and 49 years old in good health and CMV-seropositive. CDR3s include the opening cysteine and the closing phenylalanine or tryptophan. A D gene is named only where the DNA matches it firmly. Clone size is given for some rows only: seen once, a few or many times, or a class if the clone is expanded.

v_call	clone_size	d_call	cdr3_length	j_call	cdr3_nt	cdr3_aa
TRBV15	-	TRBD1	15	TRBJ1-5	TGTGCCACCAGCACCCAGGACAGGATGAATCAGCCCCAGCATTTT	CATSTQDRMNQPQHF
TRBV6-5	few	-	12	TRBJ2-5	TGTGCCAGCAGTCCAGTCCAGGAGACCCAGTACTTC	CASSPVQETQYF
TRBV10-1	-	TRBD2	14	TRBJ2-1	TGCGCCAGCAGCGGGACTAGCGGGAGAGATGAGCAGTTCTTC	CASSGTSGRDEQFF
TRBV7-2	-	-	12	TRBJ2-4	TGTGCCAGCAGCTTACCCAGGGGCATTCAGTACTTC	CASSLPRGIQYF
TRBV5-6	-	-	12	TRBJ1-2	TGTGCCAGCAGCTGGACGGACGGGAGCTACACCTTC	CASSWTDGSYTF
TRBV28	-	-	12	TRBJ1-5	TGTGCCAGCAGTCCTTTTCATCAGCCCCAGCATTTT	CASSPFHQPQHF
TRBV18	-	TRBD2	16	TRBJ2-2	TGTGCCAGCTCACAACCTAGCGGGAGCGGTGCCGGGGAGCTGTTTTTT	CASSQPSGSGAGELFF
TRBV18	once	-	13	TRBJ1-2	TGTGCCAGCTCGCCACCCCATAACTATGGCTACACCTTC	CASSPPHNYGYTF
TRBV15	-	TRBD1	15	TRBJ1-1	TGTGCCACCAAATGGACAGGGGGCGGGAGGACTGAAGCTTTCTTT	CATKWTGGGRTEAFF
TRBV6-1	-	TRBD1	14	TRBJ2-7	TGTGCCAGCAGTGAATTTGCAGGGGGCTACGAGCAGTACTTC	CASSEFAGGYEQYF
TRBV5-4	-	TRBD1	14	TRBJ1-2	TGTGCCAGCAGCCACGACAGGGGGCGCCTGGGGGGGACCTTC	CASSHDRGRLGGTF
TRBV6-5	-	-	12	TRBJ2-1	TGTGCCAGCAGTTACCCCCCCGTAGAGCAGTTCTTC	CASSYPPVEQFF
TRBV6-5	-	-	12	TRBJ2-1	TGTGCCAGCAGTCAGGGGAAGGTCGAGCAGTTCTTC	CASSQGKVEQFF
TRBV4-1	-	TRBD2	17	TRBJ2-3	TGCGCCAGCAGCCAAGAAGGGGCGGGAGGGGGCACAGATACGCAGTATTTT	CASSQEGAGGGTDTQYF
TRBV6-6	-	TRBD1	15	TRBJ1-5	TGTGCCAGCACCATGTCAGGGGGCGCGGATCAGCCCCAGCATTTT	CASTMSGGADQPQHF
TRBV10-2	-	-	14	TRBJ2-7	TGCGCCAGCAGTGAAGGCGGGTCGGGGAGGGAGCAGTACTTC	CASSEGGSGREQYF
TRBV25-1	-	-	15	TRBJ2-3	TGTGCCAGCAGTGAAGGGCGGGTGATTACAGATACGCAGTATTTT	CASSEGRVITDTQYF
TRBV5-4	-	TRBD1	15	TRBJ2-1	TGTGCCAGCAGTCAAGGGGGACAGGGGGCAAGTGAGCAGTTCTTC	CASSQGGQGASEQFF
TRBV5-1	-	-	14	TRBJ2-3	TGCGCCAGCAGCTTGGAGAGTAGCACAGATACGCAGTATTTT	CASSLESSTDTQYF
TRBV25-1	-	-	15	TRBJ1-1	TGTGCCAGCAGTGCTTCTAAAATAATGAACACTGAAGCTTTCTTT	CASSASKIMNTEAFF
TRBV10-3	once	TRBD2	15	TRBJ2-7	TGTGCCATCAGCAGTACTAGCGAGGGGCCCTACGAGCAGTACTTC	CAISSTSEGPYEQYF
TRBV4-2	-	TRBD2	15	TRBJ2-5	TGTGCCAGCAGCCAAGGGACTAGCGGACAAGAGACCCAGTACTTC	CASSQGTSGQETQYF
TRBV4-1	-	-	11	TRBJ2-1	TGCGCCAGCAGCCAAGGGTTCAGTCAGTTCTTC	CASSQGFSQFF
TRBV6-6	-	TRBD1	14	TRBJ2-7	TGTGCCAGCAGTATACAGGGGATGAGGGGCGAGCAGTACTTC	CASSIQGMRGEQYF
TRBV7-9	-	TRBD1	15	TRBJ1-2	TGTGCCAGCAGCTTCGGACAGGGGGCATTAGGTGGCTACACCTTC	CASSFGQGALGGYTF
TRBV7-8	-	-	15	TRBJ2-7	TGTGCCAGCAGCTATCGAGCGGGTCCGACCTACGAGCAGTACTTC	CASSYRAGPTYEQYF
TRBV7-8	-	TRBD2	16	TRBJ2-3	TGTGCCAGCAGCCCCCGCGCCGCGGGAGGGACAGATACGCAGTATTTT	CASSPRAAGGTDTQYF
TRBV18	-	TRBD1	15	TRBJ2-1	TGTGCCAGCTCACCGACAGGGGGCTACGACAATGAGCAGTTCTTC	CASSPTGGYDNEQFF
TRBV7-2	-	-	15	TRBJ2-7	TGTGCCAGCAGCTTAGATTCCAACGGGGTCTACGAGCAGTACTTC	CASSLDSNGVYEQYF
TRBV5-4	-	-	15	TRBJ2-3	TGTGCCAGCAGCTTAGTGAGCGGAGCTACAGATACGCAGTATTTT	CASSLVSGATDTQYF
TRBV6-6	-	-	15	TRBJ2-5	TGTGCCAGCAGTTACGGGCACAGGGTCGAGGAGACCCAGTACTTC	CASSYGHRVEETQYF
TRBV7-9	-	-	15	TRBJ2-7	TGTGCCAGCAGCCCCCCGGGTTCACACTCCTACGAGCAGTACTTC	CASSPPGSHSYEQYF
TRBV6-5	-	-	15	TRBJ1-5	TGTGCCAGCAGAGATACAGGGAGAGACAATCAGCCCCAGCATTTT	CASRDTGRDNQPQHF
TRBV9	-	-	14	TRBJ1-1	TGTGCCAGCAGCGGCCGCCGCGGATACACTGAAGCTTTCTTT	CASSGRRGYTEAFF
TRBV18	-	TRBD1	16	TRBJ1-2	TGTGCCAGCTCACCTCCCGGGACAGGGGAGGCCTATGGCTACACCTTC	CASSPPGTGEAYGYTF
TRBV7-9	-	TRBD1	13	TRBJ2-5	TGTGCCAGCAGCTCGACTGGGACAGGGGTTAAGTACTTC	CASSSTGTGVKYF
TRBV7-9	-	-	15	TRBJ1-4	TGTTCCAGCAGCTTAGCGACGGGGGAGAGTGAAAAACTGTTTTTT	CSSSLATGESEKLFF
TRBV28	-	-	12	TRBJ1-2	TGTGCCAGCAGTCGGGGGAACTATGGCTACACCTTC	CASSRGNYGYTF
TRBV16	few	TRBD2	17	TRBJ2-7	TGTGCCAGCAGCCAATCCGGACTAGCGGGAGTGTTTTACGAGCAGTACTTC	CASSQSGLAGVFYEQYF
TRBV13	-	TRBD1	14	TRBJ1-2	TGTGCCAGCAGGAAGACAGGGACTAACTATGGCTACACCTTC	CASRKTGTNYGYTF